This T cell receptor (beta chain) came from a study of blood T cells in healthy people across ages. Study-level points and caveats: The unknown donor CMV status may have confounded expanded clonotype changes. More naive CD4+ cells and higher diversity marked long-lived donors relative to aged donors.

A sample-barcoded 5' primer and a J-beta primer mix were used in a second PCR of roughly 7 to 12 cycles. TCRdb called the 5' RACE reads again in MiXCR, with one record for every CDR3 protein. The data hold around 780,000 distinct CDR3 sequences, with roughly 24% observed a single time. This clonotype was counted only a few times. Its antigen remains unidentified. This CDR3 is 16 amino acids long. After removal of 0 bases from V and 6 bases from J, the junction contained 7 bases not matched to a gene. In germline, CDR1 is SGHRS, CDR2 YFSETQ. In addition, the sample was reused for a study of T cells of mothers and their children. That investigation notes: Three healthy Caucasian mothers, along with their six children, served as the donors. Biologically related mothers and children overlapped slightly more than unrelated pairs, a non-significant difference.

The chain recombines TRBV5-1 with TRBJ2-1; 9 bases fit TRBD2. Sequencing input: blood. The TCR originated in a boy aged 5-17 years in good health. The CDR3 is CASSLGLSGRFNEQFF. The CDR3, as DNA: TGCGCCAGCAGCTTGGGACTTAGCGGGAGATTCAATGAGCAGTTCTTC. Drawing the rest from reference TRBV5-1 and TRBJ2-1, the complete variable domain is KAGVTQTPRYLIKTRGQQVTLSCSPISGHRSVSWYQQTPGQGLQFLFEYFSETQRNKGNFPGRFSGRQFSNSRSEMNVSTLELGDSALYLCASSLGLSGRFNEQFFGPGTRLTVL.